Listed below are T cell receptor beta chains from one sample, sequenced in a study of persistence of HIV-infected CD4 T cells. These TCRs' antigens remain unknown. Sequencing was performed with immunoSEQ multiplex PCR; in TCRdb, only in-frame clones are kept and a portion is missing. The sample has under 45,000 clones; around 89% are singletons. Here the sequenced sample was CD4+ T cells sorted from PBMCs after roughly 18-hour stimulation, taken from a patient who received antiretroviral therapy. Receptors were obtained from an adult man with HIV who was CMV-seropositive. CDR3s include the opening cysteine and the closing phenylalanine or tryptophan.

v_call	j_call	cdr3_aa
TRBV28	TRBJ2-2	CASSPPGLAGDTGELFF
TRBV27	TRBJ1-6	CASSSGTVNSPLHF
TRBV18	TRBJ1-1	CASSQGQGAGGAFF
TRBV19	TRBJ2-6	CASTRQGVSGANVLTF
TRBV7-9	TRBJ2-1	CASRLSGHSGYNEQFF
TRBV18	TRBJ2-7	CASSQAPRGEQYF
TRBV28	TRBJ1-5	CAVKRGLNQPQHF
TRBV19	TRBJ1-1	CASSIVSRGKTEAFF
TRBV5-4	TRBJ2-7	CASSLARGNEQYF
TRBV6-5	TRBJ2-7	CASSYRTGSPYEQYF
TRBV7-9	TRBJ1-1	CASSPTGGTGNTEAFF
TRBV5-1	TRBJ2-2	CASSLMGQGDTGELFF
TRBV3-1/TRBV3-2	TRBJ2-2	CASSQGLAAQNTGELFF
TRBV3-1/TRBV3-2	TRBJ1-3	CASRLQGNTGNTIYF
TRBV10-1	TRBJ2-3	CASSAMTGGADTQYF
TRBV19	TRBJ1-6	CASSQPHRPLHF
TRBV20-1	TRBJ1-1	CSASQFLNTEAFF
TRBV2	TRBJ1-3	CASRDQGSGNTIYF
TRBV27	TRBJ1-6	CASRSKGRGNSPLHF
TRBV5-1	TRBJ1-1	CASSLATANTEAFF
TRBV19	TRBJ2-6	CASEPGFSANVLTF
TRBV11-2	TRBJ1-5	CASSSFDRGQGSNQPQHF
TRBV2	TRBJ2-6	CASRAPYSSGANVLTF
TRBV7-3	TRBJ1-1	CASSLAGTGNTEAFF
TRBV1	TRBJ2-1	CTSSQETSGAHNEQFF
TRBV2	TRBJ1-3	CASSVGPGAGNTIYF
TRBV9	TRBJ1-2	CASSVGGTVSNYGYTF
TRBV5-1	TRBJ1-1	CASSLDRGEAFF
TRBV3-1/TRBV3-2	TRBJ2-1	CASSQVGGEQFF
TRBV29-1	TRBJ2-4	CSVTQRGGFQYF
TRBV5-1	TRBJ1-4	CASSLAPRTGSNEKLFF
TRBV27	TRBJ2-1	CASRVGRSGVGEQFF
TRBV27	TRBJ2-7	CASSFASGSYEQYF
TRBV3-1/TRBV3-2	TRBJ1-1	CASSQGQRVSNTEAFF
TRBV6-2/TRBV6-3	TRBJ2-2	CASSGRDRGQAGELFF
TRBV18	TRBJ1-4	CATSSSGNEKLFF
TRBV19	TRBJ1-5	CASNPTGNQPQHF
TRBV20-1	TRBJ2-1	CSASLLAGGSYNEQFF
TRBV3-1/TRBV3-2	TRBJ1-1	CASSPRLGRTAQAFF
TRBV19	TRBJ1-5	CASSPHRVNQPQHF
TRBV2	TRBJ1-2	CASSPGTLAGYTF
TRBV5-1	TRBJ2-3	CATSEGGRGTDTQYF
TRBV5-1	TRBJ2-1	CASSYFLAGGSNEQFF
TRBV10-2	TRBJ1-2	CASSESGQGAHGYTF
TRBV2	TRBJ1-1	CATRRAGNTEAFF
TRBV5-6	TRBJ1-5	CASSPWTGGNQPQHF
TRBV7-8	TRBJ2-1	CASSSLAGVYNEQFF
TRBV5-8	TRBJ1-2	CASSFGDPYGYTF
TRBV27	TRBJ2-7	CASSSAGIAYEQYF
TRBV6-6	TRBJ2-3	CASSSRTSGGTDTQYF
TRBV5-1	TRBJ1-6	CASSLVIGVGKNSPLHF
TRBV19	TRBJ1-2	CASSLTGTHYGYTF
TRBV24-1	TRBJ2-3	CATSDPGKASSTDTQYF
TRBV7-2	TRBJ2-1	CASSLVQTTYNEQFF
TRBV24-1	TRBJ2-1	CATSEHGQRDYNEQFF
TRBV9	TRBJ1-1	CASSVGGMNTEAFF
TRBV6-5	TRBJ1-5	CASSSGRWSNQPQHF
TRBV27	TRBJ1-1	CASIGQTNTEAFF
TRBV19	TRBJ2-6	CASSSRGANVLTF
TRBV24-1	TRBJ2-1	CATSDTTRDEQFF